The 28 T cell receptor beta chains in this list originate from one sample, sequenced in a study of regulatory T cells in long-lasting Graves disease. The time point is: newly diagnosed GD, antithyroid drugs for less than 3 months. Extracted RNA from PBMCs served as the source of the TCR library. Arm-PCR of CDR3 regions and iRepertoire HTBI primers were used to build TCR beta libraries. TCRdb re-called the multiplex PCR reads through MiXCR, storing one row per CDR3 protein. The table shows roughly 420,000 distinct CDR3 sequences, with around 13% occurring only once. The data were also submitted as part of a second study, on T cells in Graves' hyperthyroidism and ophthalmopathy.

This specimen was peripheral blood mononuclear cells (PBMCs), taken at new diagnosis, from a patient treated with antithyroid drugs. The receptor source for this set is a woman aged 45 to 65 with Graves disease.

Only a few counts were recorded for this clonotype. V is TRBV28 and J is TRBJ1-3, with D possibly matching TRBD1 (6 bases). Trimming took off 7 bases at V and 5 bases at J, with 15 bases between the two ends. Per germline, CDR1 MDHEN and CDR2 SYDVKM. CDR3 length: 14 amino acids. For the CDR3, the DNA is TGTGCCAGCACCCTTCCCCAGGGGCGAAACACCATATATTTT. It codes for CASTLPQGRNTIYF.

The sample holds a few counts of this clonotype. This chain joins TRBV6-5 and TRBJ2-6; 8 nucleotides align to TRBD1. The J segment lost 3 bases and the V segment lost 4 bases, leaving 8 bases of the junction unmatched. Germline lookup yields CDR1 MNHEY and CDR2 SVGAGI. This CDR3 contains 17 residues. The CDR3 region has the DNA TGTGCCAGCAGTTCTTACAGGGGGGACTTTGGGGCCAACGTCCTGACTTTC. It specifies CASSSYRGDFGANVLTF.

Notes on this clonotype: A much bigger clone sits one base away, suggesting this may be a read error. V usage is TRBV14 and J usage is TRBJ1-1; D is perhaps TRBD1 (6 bases). Per the germline V gene, CDR1 is SGHDN and CDR2 is FVKESK. Trimming shortened V by 2 bases and J by 8 bases, and 9 bases separated the two germline ends. This CDR3 has 12 amino acids. CDR3 sequence (DNA): TGTGCCAGCAGCCAAAGTGGACAGGAAGCTTTCTTT. Residues: CASSQSGQEAFF. The whole variable domain, remainder taken from reference TRBV14 and TRBJ1-1, is EAGVTQFPSHSVIEKGQTVTLRCDPISGHDNLYWYRRVMGKEIKFLLHFVKESKQDESGMPNNRFLAERTGGTYSTLKVQPAELEDSGVYFCASSQSGQEAFFGQGTRLTVV.

There are a few counts of this clonotype. The rearrangement uses TRBV12-3 or TRBV12-4 and TRBJ2-1; D is possibly TRBD2 (6 bases). Between the trimmed V and J ends, which lost 3 bases and 5 bases, there was a span of 11 bases. The CDR3 extends over 14 amino acids. CDR3 in amino acids: CASSLGGLNNEQFF. The CDR3 region has the DNA TGTGCCAGCAGTTTGGGAGGTCTAAACAATGAGCAGTTCTTC.

The chain employs TRBV11-2 and TRBJ2-5; TRBD2 might be the D (5 bases). CDR3 length: 17 amino acids. Germline V lookup: CDR1 SGHAT, CDR2 FQNNGV. The V end lost 5 bases, the J end lost 2 bases, and 21 bases lay between the germline ends. CDR3 amino acids: CASSRRTAIAFQETQYF. The CDR3 coding sequence is TGTGCCAGCAGCCGCCGGACTGCGATTGCCTTTCAAGAGACCCAGTACTTC.

The sample holds a few counts of this clonotype. Just one base apart from a much larger clone, this may be a read error. The DNA for the CDR3 is TGTGCCAGCAGCAGGGGACCCGAGCAGTACTTC. It translates to CASSRGPEQYF. The chain has TRBV2 and TRBJ2-7; possible D gene TRBD1, 6 bases. V gave up 6 bases and J gave up 6 bases, with 9 bases separating them. CDR1 and CDR2 (germline): SNHLY, FYNNEI. The CDR3 totals 11 residues. The whole variable domain, remainder taken from reference TRBV2 and TRBJ2-7, is EPEVTQTPSHQVTQMGQEVILRCVPISNHLYFYWYRQILGQKVEFLVSFYNNEISEKSEIFDDQFSVERPDGSNFTLKIRSTKLEDSAMYFCASSRGPEQYFGPGTRLTVT.

The chain employs TRBV19 and TRBJ1-5; TRBD1 is a possible D gene (5 bases). The CDR3 extends over 14 amino acids. CDR1 is LNHDA, CDR2 SQIVND, per germline (reference sequence). Trimming pared 7 bases from V and 0 bases from J, leaving 10 bases between. CDR3 sequence: CASMGEYSNQPQHF. CDR3 sequence (DNA): TGTGCCAGTATGGGGGAATATAGCAATCAGCCCCAGCATTTT. Variable domain in full (rest from reference TRBV19 and TRBJ1-5): DGGITQSPKYLFRKEGQNVTLSCEQNLNHDAMYWYRQDPGQGLRLIYYSQIVNDFQKGDIAEGYSVSREKKESFPLTVTSAQKNPTAFYLCASMGEYSNQPQHFGDGTRLSIL.

The chain joins TRBV6-1 to TRBJ1-5; 8 positions match TRBD1. This CDR3 contains 13 residues. The V segment lost 7 bases and the J segment 6 bases; nucleotides outside the gene matches: 5. CDR1 is MNHNS, CDR2 SASEGT, per germline. The DNA of the CDR3 is TGTGCCAGCACCACAGGGGGTGTTCAGCCCCAGCATTTT. The encoded protein is CASTTGGVQPQHF.

The table lists this clonotype with many counts. V usage is TRBV2 and J usage is TRBJ2-7, with 10 bases aligning to TRBD2. Trimming took 6 bases from V and 6 from J; bases not matched to a gene: 5. CDR1 and CDR2 from the germline V gene are SNHLY and FYNNEI. The CDR3 loop spans 13 amino acids. CDR3 nucleotides: TGTGCCAGCAGGCTGGGACTAGCGAGCGAGCAGTACTTC. As protein: CASRLGLASEQYF.

The chain uses TRBV12-3 or TRBV12-4 and TRBJ2-1; 8 bases line up with TRBD1. With 1 base clipped from V and 11 bases from J, the junction kept 7 bases outside the gene matches. CDR3 length: 14 amino acids. The CDR3 DNA sequence: TGTGCCAGCAGTTTAGGACAGGGGCTAGGTAAGCAGTTCTTC. Protein sequence: CASSLGQGLGKQFF.

This clonotype appeared many times. The chain recombines TRBV11-2 with TRBJ2-3, with D perhaps being TRBD1 or TRBD2 (6 bases each). Trimming stripped 2 bases from V and 2 bases from J, with 20 bases between. Germline V gene data show CDR1 as SGHAT and CDR2 as FQNNGV. The CDR3 contains 18 residues. DNA for the CDR3: TGTGCCAGCAGCTTATCTTCGGGGGCCTTTACTCACACAGATACGCAGTATTTT. Its protein is CASSLSSGAFTHTDTQYF.

This clonotype was seen repeatedly, ten times or more. V and J are TRBV2 and TRBJ1-1; D uncertain. V was trimmed by 1 base and J by 1 base, leaving 4 bases between them. Germline V gene sequence: CDR1 SNHLY, CDR2 FYNNEI. This CDR3 has 13 residues. CDR3 DNA sequence: TGTGCCAGCAGTGAAGGGGGGAACACTGAAGCTTTCTTT. This sequence encodes CASSEGGNTEAFF.

The sample holds a few counts of this clonotype. This chain joins TRBV3-1 and TRBJ2-7; D may be TRBD2 (6 bases). Germline values: CDR1 LGHDT, CDR2 YNNKEL (reference sequence). Trimming left V 0 bases short and J 3 bases short, with 12 bases between. The CDR3 is 15 amino acids. CDR3 region: CASSQDPRGGYEQYF. In DNA form, the CDR3 reads TGTGCCAGCAGCCAAGATCCGCGGGGTGGCTACGAGCAGTACTTC.

This clonotype has a handful of counts. The chain combines TRBV18 with TRBJ2-3; TRBD2 might be the D (5 bases). CDR1 is KGHSH, CDR2 LQKENI, per germline. V was shortened by 1 base and J by 0 bases, with 14 bases between the two germline ends. The CDR3 loop spans 17 amino acids. The CDR3 sequence is CASSPLARGSSTDTQYF. The DNA for the CDR3 is TGTGCCAGCTCACCACTTGCTCGCGGGTCGAGCACAGATACGCAGTATTTT.

This clonotype was recorded a few times. The chain uses TRBV11-1 and TRBJ1-2, with 8 bases lining up with TRBD1. CDR1 is SGHAT, CDR2 FQDESV, per germline (reference sequence). The CDR3 spans 16 residues. After removal of 6 bases from V and 2 bases from J, the junction contained 11 bases not matched to a gene. The CDR3 DNA sequence: TGTGCCAGCAGAGAACAGCAGGGGGCGCGGAACTATGGCTACACCTTC. Protein sequence: CASREQQGARNYGYTF.

The chain has TRBV5-1 and TRBJ2-1, with D possibly matching TRBD2 (6 bases). CDR1 is SGHRS and CDR2 is YFSETQ in the germline V gene. The ends were cut back, 5 bases at V and 1 base at J, with 10 bases in the middle. The CDR3 is 14 residues long. In DNA, the CDR3 is TGCGCCAGCAGACAGGAGGGGTCCTACAATGAGCAGTTCTTC. It yields the protein CASRQEGSYNEQFF.

The V call is TRBV19, the J call TRBJ1-5, with D hard to call. The CDR3 runs to 16 residues. Trimming stripped 3 bases from V and 3 bases from J, with 15 bases between. From germline, CDR1 is LNHDA and CDR2 SQIVND (reference sequence). The CDR3: CASSMIPVQNNQPQHF. In DNA, the CDR3 is TGTGCCAGTAGTATGATCCCGGTCCAGAACAATCAGCCCCAGCATTTT.

This clonotype was counted only a few times. The chain joins TRBV6-1 to TRBJ2-7, with a weak D call TRBD1 (5 bases). Germline loops: CDR1 MNHNS, CDR2 SASEGT. This CDR3 has 15 amino acids. Deletions cut 5 bases from V and 2 bases from J, with 16 bases between. The CDR3 coding sequence is TGTGCCAGCAGTACGACACTGGACACCACCTACGAGCAGTACTTC. This codes for CASSTTLDTTYEQYF.

The genes are TRBV5-5 and TRBJ1-3; maybe TRBD1 (5 bases). With 3 bases removed from V and 4 bases from J, the gap between germline ends came to 11 bases. Germline V gene lookup returns CDR1 SGHKS and CDR2 YYEKEE (reference sequence). The CDR3 consists of 14 residues. CDR3 coding DNA: TGTGCCAGCAGCTGGGGCAGGCTGGGAAACACCATATATTTT. It codes for CASSWGRLGNTIYF.

This clonotype was recorded many times. This chain uses TRBV30 with TRBJ2-1, with D unclear. The length of the CDR3 is 14 residues. V was trimmed by 4 bases and J by 2 bases, leaving 12 bases between them. Germline lookup yields CDR1 GTSNPN and CDR2 SVGIG (reference sequence). CDR3 in amino acids: CAWKSLATYNEQFF. The CDR3, as DNA: TGTGCCTGGAAATCTCTCGCCACCTACAATGAGCAGTTCTTC.

Concerning this clonotype itself: A clone one base away is much larger, so this may be a read error. The rearrangement joins TRBV6-2 or TRBV6-3 to TRBJ2-1, with 10 bases that match TRBD2. The germline V gene encodes CDR1 MNHEY and CDR2 SVGEGT. CDR3 size: 17 residues. Trimming removed 0 bases from V and 6 bases from J; junction bases left unmatched: 8. In nucleotides, the CDR3 is TGTGCCAGCAGTTACTCGACAGCGACTAGCGGGTCCAATGAGCAGTTCTTC. It yields the protein CASSYSTATSGSNEQFF.

This clonotype has a handful of counts. This chain connects TRBV2 to TRBJ1-5; unclear D gene. Germline V gene lookup returns CDR1 SNHLY and CDR2 FYNNEI. V gave up 4 bases and J gave up 7 bases, with 11 bases separating them. The CDR3 has 13 amino acids. The CDR3 reads CASSARSNQPQHF. For the CDR3, the DNA is TGTGCCAGCAGTGCCCGAAGTAACCAGCCCCAGCATTTT.

This clonotype was observed many times. The chain is built from TRBV27 and TRBJ2-3; D gene uncertain. Germline V gene sequence: CDR1 MNHEY, CDR2 SMNVEV (reference sequence). The germline V and J ends were trimmed by 3 bases and 5 bases, with 6 bases remaining between them. The CDR3 is 12 amino acids. The CDR3 DNA reads as TGTGCCAGCAGTTTCTTTGGAGATACGCAGTATTTT. As protein: CASSFFGDTQYF.

This clonotype was seen many times. The chain employs TRBV12-3 or TRBV12-4 and TRBJ1-4; D is unclear. Trimming took off 2 bases at V and 0 bases at J, with 7 bases between the two ends. CDR3 length equals 15 residues. In DNA form, the CDR3 reads TGTGCCAGCAGTTTAAGCCCGGCAACTAATGAAAAACTGTTTTTT. Amino acid sequence: CASSLSPATNEKLFF.

This clonotype was observed at least ten times. The chain uses TRBV4-2 and TRBJ2-3; 10 bases match TRBD2. CDR1 and CDR2 from the germline V gene are LGHNA and YNFKEQ. Trimming cost V 2 bases and J 5 bases; bases outside gene matches: 10. This CDR3 spans 17 amino acids. The CDR3 reads CASSQNIVAGGKDTQYF. CDR3 sequence (DNA): TGTGCCAGCAGCCAAAACATCGTAGCGGGAGGCAAAGATACGCAGTATTTT.

This clonotype was counted at least ten times. The chain employs TRBV12-3 or TRBV12-4 and TRBJ2-5; no definite D call. This CDR3 region has 13 residues. Trimming stripped 5 bases from V and 5 bases from J, with 12 bases between. The CDR3 sequence is CASSRAGWETQYF. The CDR3 bases are TGTGCCAGCAGTCGCGCCGGTTGGGAGACCCAGTACTTC.

This clonotype was found many times. The rearrangement links TRBV12-3 or TRBV12-4 to TRBJ2-1; no clear D. Deletions cut 6 bases from V and 7 bases from J, with 13 bases between. The CDR3 is 13 amino acids. Here the CDR3 DNA reads TGTGCCAGCAGCCATAGGGTCGGGAATGAGCAGTTCTTC. Translated, it gives CASSHRVGNEQFF.

This clonotype was seen repeatedly, ten times or more. The gene calls are TRBV18 and TRBJ2-1, with D perhaps matching TRBD1 or TRBD2 (5 bases each). V dropped 0 bases and J dropped 4 bases, with 13 bases sitting between them. The CDR3 is made up of 16 amino acids. CDR1 and CDR2 (germline): KGHSH, LQKENI. The CDR3 loop reads CASSPPGDHSYNEQFF. CDR3 sequence (DNA): TGTGCCAGCTCACCACCGGGGGACCACTCATACAATGAGCAGTTCTTC.